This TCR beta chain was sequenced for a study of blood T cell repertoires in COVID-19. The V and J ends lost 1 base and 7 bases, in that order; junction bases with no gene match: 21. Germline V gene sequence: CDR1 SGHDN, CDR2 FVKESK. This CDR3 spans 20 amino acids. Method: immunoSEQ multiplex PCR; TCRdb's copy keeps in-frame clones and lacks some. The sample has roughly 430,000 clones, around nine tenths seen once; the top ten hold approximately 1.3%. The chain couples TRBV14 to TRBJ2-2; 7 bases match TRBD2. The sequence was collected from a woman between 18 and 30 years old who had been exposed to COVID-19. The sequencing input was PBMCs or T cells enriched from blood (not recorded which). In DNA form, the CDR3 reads TGTGCCAGCAGCCAAGGCGCTGTGTCTAGCGGTCCTACACGGGACGGGGAGCTGTTTTTT. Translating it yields CASSQGAVSSGPTRDGELFF.